The source of this T cell receptor beta chain is a study of blood T cell repertoires in COVID-19. Turning to the study itself: Collection of acute and convalescent COVID-19 samples took place in the United States, Italy and Spain. Sample material is recorded as cDNA or gDNA derived from T cells, B-cell-depleted T cells, or PBMCs.

To note about this clone: One end of the junction varies from germline; a read error may be responsible.

In the authors' workflow: Scientists estimated how many nucleated cells there were by amplifying reference gene primers. The data were produced by immunoSEQ multiplex PCR, yet TCRdb's version contains in-frame clones alone and is incomplete. The V and J calls and the clone size are those of that table, but D and trimming were determined from the DNA. The sample consists of under 95,000 clones, approximately 88% of them appearing once. The CDR3 sequence is 13 residues long. The sequence came from a man aged 55 to 70 with acute or convalescent COVID-19. The sequencing input was peripheral blood. This chain joins TRBV12-3 or TRBV12-4 and TRBJ1-2; perhaps TRBD1 as D (5 bases). This CDR3 is CAGSPDRFYGYTF. Written as DNA, the CDR3 is TGTGCCGGCAGCCCTGACAGATTTTATGGCTACACCTTC.